Detailed here is one T cell receptor beta chain. Antigen unknown. This CDR3 is built from 14 residues. Looked up from germline, CDR1 is MNHNY and CDR2 is SVGAGI (reference sequence). Trimming shortened V by 6 bases and J by 0 bases, and 11 bases separated the two germline ends. This specimen comes from a study of blood T cells in healthy people across ages. A second PCR, run for about 7 to 11 cycles, used a sample-barcoded 5' primer plus a J-beta primer mix. Using its own MiXCR run on the 5' RACE reads, TCRdb lists one record per CDR3 protein. In the table there are hundreds of thousands of distinct CDR3 sequences, approximately 25% of which are singletons. Study conclusions and caveats: The long-lived group displayed more naive CD4+ cells, plus higher diversity, than the aged donors did. Naive T cell percentage by flow cytometry tracked strongly with beta diversity. Because donor CMV status was unknown, expanded clonotype changes were possibly confounded.

These data were also filed under a second study, of T cells of mothers and their children. That work contributes: Over 8.5 million TCR beta CDR3 reads were obtained from each mother, and approximately 2.7 million from each child.

V gene TRBV6-6 combines with J gene TRBJ1-1; D remains ambiguous. This TCR was recovered from a boy aged 5-17 years in good health. The sequenced sample consisted of blood. The CDR3: CASRPPAVNTEAFF. The CDR3 DNA follows: TGTGCCAGCAGACCCCCGGCGGTGAACACTGAAGCTTTCTTT.